This T cell receptor (beta chain) emerged from a study of blood T cell repertoires in COVID-19. Methods used by the authors: By means of reference gene primer amplification, nucleated cell counts were estimated. The assay was immunoSEQ multiplex PCR, and TCRdb's table has in-frame clones only and misses some. That table is the source of V, J and clone size, and D and trimming were worked out from the DNA. The sample yields 95,000 to 150,000 clones, 80% seen once. This CDR3 region has 15 residues. V dropped 6 bases and J dropped 4 bases, with 18 bases sitting between them. Germline V gene data show CDR1 as LNHDA and CDR2 as SQIVND (reference sequence).

Sequencing was carried out using peripheral blood. The sequence derives from a man between 60 and 70 years old with active or convalescent COVID-19. V gene TRBV19 combines with J gene TRBJ1-1; D perhaps matches TRBD1 (6 bases). The CDR3 reads CASSLLDRLGTEAFF. CDR3 DNA: TGTGCCAGTAGCCTTCTCGACAGGTTGGGCACTGAAGCTTTCTTT.